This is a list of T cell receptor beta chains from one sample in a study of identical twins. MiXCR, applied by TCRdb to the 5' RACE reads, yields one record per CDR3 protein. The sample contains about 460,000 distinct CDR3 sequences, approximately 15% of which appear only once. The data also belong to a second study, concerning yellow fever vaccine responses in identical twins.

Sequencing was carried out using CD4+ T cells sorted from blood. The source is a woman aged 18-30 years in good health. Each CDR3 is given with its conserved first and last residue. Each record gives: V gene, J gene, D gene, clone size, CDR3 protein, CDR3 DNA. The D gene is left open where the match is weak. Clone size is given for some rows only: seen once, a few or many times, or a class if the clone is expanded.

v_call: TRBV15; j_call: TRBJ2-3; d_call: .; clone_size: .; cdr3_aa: CATSRVGRGADTQYF; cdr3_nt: TGTGCCACCAGCAGAGTAGGCAGGGGCGCAGATACGCAGTATTTT
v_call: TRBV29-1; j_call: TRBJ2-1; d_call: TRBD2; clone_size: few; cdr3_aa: CSVEGGLAGGYNEQFF; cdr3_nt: TGCAGCGTTGAAGGTGGACTAGCGGGAGGTTACAATGAGCAGTTCTTC
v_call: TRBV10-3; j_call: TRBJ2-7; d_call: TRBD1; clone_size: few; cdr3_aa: CAIRGDRGPPNEQYF; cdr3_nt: TGTGCCATCAGGGGGGACAGGGGACCTCCTAACGAGCAGTACTTC
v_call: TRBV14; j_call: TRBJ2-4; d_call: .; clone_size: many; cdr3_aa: CASSQEIEDGNSLQYF; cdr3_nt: TGTGCCAGCAGCCAGGAAATCGAGGACGGAAACTCCCTTCAGTACTTC
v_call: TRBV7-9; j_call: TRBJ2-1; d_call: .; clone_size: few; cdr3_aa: CASSLPSVNNEQFF; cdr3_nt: TGTGCCAGCAGCTTACCTAGCGTAAACAATGAGCAGTTCTTC
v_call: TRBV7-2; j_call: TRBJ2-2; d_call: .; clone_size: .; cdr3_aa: CASSSVWGLTGELFF; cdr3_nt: TGTGCCAGCAGCTCGGTCTGGGGTCTCACCGGGGAGCTGTTTTTT
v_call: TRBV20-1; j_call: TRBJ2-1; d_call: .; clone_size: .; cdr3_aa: CSANQGSQRYNEQFF; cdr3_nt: TGCAGTGCTAATCAGGGGAGCCAACGCTACAATGAGCAGTTCTTC
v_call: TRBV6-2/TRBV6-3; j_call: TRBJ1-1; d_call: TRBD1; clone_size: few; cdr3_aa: CASSYARRRGFVEAFF; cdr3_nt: TGTGCCAGCAGTTACGCTCGTCGCAGGGGGTTTGTTGAAGCTTTCTTT
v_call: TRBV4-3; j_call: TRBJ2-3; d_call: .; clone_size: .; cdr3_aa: CASSRTAGSTDTQYF; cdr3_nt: TGCGCCAGCAGCCGGACCGCGGGGAGCACAGATACGCAGTATTTT
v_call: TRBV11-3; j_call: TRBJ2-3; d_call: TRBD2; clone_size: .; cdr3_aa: CASSPSGHTDTQYF; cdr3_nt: TGTGCCAGCAGCCCTAGCGGACACACAGATACGCAGTATTTT
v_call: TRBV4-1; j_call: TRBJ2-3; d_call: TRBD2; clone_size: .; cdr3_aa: CASSQPERRGTTDTQYF; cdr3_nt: TGCGCCAGCAGCCAACCCGAGAGGCGGGGGACCACAGATACGCAGTATTTT
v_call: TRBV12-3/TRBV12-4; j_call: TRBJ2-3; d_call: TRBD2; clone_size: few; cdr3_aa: CASTARTSATDTQYF; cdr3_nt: TGTGCCAGCACCGCCAGGACTAGCGCCACAGATACGCAGTATTTT
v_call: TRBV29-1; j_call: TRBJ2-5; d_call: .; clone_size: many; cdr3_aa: CSVVRQETQYF; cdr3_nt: TGCAGCGTTGTGAGACAAGAGACCCAGTACTTC
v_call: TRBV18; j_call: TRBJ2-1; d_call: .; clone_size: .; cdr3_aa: CASSQGSGMEMEQFF; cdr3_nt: TGTGCCAGCTCACAGGGGTCAGGGATGGAAATGGAGCAGTTCTTC
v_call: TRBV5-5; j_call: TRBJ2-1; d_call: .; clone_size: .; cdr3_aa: CASSLLVLASDHEQFF; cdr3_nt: TGTGCCAGCAGCTTGCTAGTATTGGCTAGCGATCATGAGCAGTTCTTC
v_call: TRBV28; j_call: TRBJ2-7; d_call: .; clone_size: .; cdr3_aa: CASTGGKHEQYF; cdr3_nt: TGTGCCAGCACTGGCGGGAAGCACGAGCAGTACTTC
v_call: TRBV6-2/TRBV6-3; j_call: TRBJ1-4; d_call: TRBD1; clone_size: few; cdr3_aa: CASSGGTVAAGFF; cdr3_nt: TGTGCCAGCAGCGGCGGGACAGTGGCAGCCGGTTTTTTT
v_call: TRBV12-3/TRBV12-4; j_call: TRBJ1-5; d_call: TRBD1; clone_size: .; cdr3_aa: CASSYGQGGNQPQHF; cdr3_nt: TGTGCCAGCAGTTATGGACAGGGCGGCAATCAGCCCCAGCATTTT
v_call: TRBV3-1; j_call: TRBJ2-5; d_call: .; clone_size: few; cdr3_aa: CASSPSWEIAEETQYF; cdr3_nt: TGTGCCAGCAGCCCGTCGTGGGAGATAGCGGAAGAGACCCAGTACTTC
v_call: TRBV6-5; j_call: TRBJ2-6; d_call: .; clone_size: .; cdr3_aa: CASSYRVSGANVLTF; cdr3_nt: TGTGCCAGCAGTTACCGCGTCTCCGGGGCCAACGTCCTGACTTTC
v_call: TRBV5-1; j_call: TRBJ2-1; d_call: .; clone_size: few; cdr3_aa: CASSFPGSGANEQFF; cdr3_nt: TGCGCCAGCAGCTTCCCTGGGTCGGGGGCTAATGAGCAGTTCTTC
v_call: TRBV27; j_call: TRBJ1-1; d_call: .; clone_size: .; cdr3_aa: CASSRVSGSNTEAFF; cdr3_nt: TGTGCCAGCAGCCGCGTCTCGGGCAGTAACACTGAAGCTTTCTTT
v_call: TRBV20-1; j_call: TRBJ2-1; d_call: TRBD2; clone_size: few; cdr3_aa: CSADLGLAGAHEQFF; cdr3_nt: TGCAGTGCTGATTTGGGACTAGCGGGAGCTCACGAGCAGTTCTTC
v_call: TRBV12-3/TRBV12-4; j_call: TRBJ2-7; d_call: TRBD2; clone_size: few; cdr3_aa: CASSLASGGEQYF; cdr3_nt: TGTGCCAGCAGTTTGGCTAGCGGGGGGGAGCAGTACTTC
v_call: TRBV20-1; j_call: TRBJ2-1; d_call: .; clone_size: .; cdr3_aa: CSAKLGAASYNEQFF; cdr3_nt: TGCAGTGCTAAGCTTGGGGCAGCCAGCTACAATGAGCAGTTCTTC
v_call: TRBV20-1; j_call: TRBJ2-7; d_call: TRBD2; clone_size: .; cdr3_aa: CSASASGGLTYYEQYF; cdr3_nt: TGCAGTGCTAGTGCTAGCGGGGGACTAACCTACTACGAGCAGTACTTC
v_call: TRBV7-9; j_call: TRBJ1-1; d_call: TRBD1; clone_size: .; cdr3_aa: CASAGGGTEAFF; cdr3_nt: TGTGCCAGCGCAGGGGGAGGAACTGAAGCTTTCTTT
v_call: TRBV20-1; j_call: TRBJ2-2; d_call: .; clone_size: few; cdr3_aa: CSATGLVSTGELFF; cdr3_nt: TGCAGTGCTACAGGGCTAGTCAGCACCGGGGAGCTGTTTTTT
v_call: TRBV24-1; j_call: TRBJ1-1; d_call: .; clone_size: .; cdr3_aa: CATSGALNTEAFF; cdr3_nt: TGTGCCACCAGTGGGGCCCTGAACACTGAAGCTTTCTTT